Shown below are 22 T cell receptor beta chains from a single sample sequenced in a study of CD8 T cells in Susac syndrome. RNA was extracted with the RNeasy kit, and a quantity of roughly 0.5 to 1 ug was reverse transcribed using random hexamers. MiXCR, run by TCRdb on the immunoSEQ multiplex PCR reads, gives a single entry per CDR3 protein. The table shows over 150,000 distinct CDR3 sequences, with approximately 95% occurring only once. Sequencing was performed on CD4+ T cells from PBMCs. These receptors all come from a human donor with Susac syndrome.

DNA for the CDR3: TGCAGTGCTAGCAATCCTAGCGGGAGGTCCCTCTCGACCTACGAGCAGTACTTC. It encodes CSASNPSGRSLSTYEQYF. The genes are TRBV20-1 and TRBJ2-7, with 11 bases identical to TRBD2. Germline-derived CDR1 and CDR2 are DFQATT and SNEGSKA (reference sequence). Trimming cost V 3 bases and J 2 bases; bases outside gene matches: 15. This CDR3 is built from 18 residues.

This chain joins TRBV9 and TRBJ1-4; 7 bases line up with TRBD1. CDR1 is SGDLS and CDR2 is YYNGEE in the germline V gene. The V segment lost 2 bases and the J segment 4 bases; nucleotides outside the gene matches: 5. The CDR3 contains 15 residues. The CDR3 sequence is CASSVQGDVNEKLFF. The CDR3 region has the DNA TGTGCCAGCAGCGTCCAGGGGGATGTTAATGAAAAACTGTTTTTT. Supplemented by reference TRBV9 and TRBJ1-4, the full variable domain reads DSGVTQTPKHLITATGQRVTLRCSPRSGDLSVYWYQQSLDQGLQFLIQYYNGEERAKGNILERFSAQQFPDLHSELNLSSLELGDSALYFCASSVQGDVNEKLFFGSGTQLSVL.

This chain links TRBV11-2 with TRBJ2-2; 9 nucleotides match TRBD2. Germline V lookup: CDR1 SGHAT, CDR2 FQNNGV. The CDR3 is 17 amino acids. J gave up 0 bases and V 6 bases, and 8 bases lay outside the gene matches. The DNA of the CDR3 is TGTGCCAGCAGGAGACCGGGACTAGCACCGAACACCGGGGAGCTGTTTTTT. Its protein product is CASRRPGLAPNTGELFF.

The chain recombines TRBV7-9 with TRBJ2-1; 7 bases match TRBD2. CDR1 is SEHNR, CDR2 FQNEAQ, per germline (reference sequence). Trimming removed 5 bases from V and 6 bases from J; junction bases left unmatched: 19. The CDR3 runs 18 residues. CDR3 nucleotides: TGTGCCAGCAGCCCCGAGGTAGGACCGGGAGGTACTCCCAATGAGCAGTTCTTC. Translation gives CASSPEVGPGGTPNEQFF.

The chain combines TRBV27 with TRBJ1-3, with 8 nucleotides matching TRBD1. Germline V CDR1 and CDR2: MNHEY, SMNVEV (reference sequence). V gave up 2 bases and J gave up 4 bases; unmatched junction bases: 4. CDR3 length: 15 amino acids. This chain's CDR3 is CASSLGQGGGNTIYF. In DNA form, the CDR3 reads TGTGCCAGCAGTTTAGGACAGGGAGGCGGAAACACCATATATTTT.

This clonotype turned up a few times. The rearrangement uses TRBV2 and TRBJ2-7; possible D gene TRBD1, 5 bases. CDR1 is SNHLY and CDR2 is FYNNEI in the germline V gene. This CDR3 is built from 12 residues. V was pared by 2 bases and J by 4 bases, with 6 bases between. The CDR3 bases are TGTGCCAGCAGTGAACAGGGTTACGAGCAGTACGTC. Protein sequence: CASSEQGYEQYV.

This clonotype was detected once. The chain employs TRBV15 and TRBJ2-1, with D uncertain. The CDR3 spans 13 residues. Trimming stripped 0 bases from V and 6 bases from J, with 6 bases between. The germline CDR1 and CDR2 sequences are LNHNV and YYDKDF (reference sequence). CDR3 DNA sequence: TGTGCCACCAGCAGAGATCACGGCAATGAGCAGTTCTTC. It translates to CATSRDHGNEQFF.

This chain links TRBV9 with TRBJ2-5; 8 nucleotides line up with TRBD2. This CDR3 comprises 16 residues. Germline trimming cut 2 bases from V and 5 bases from J; bases unmatched to any gene: 11. Germline CDR1 reads SGDLS; CDR2 reads YYNGEE. CDR3 sequence reads: CASSVDISGVGETQYF. The CDR3 region has the DNA TGTGCCAGCAGCGTCGACATTAGCGGGGTGGGTGAGACCCAGTACTTC.

This chain joins TRBV20-1 and TRBJ2-1, with D possibly matching TRBD2 (5 bases). CDR3 length: 13 amino acids. Per germline, CDR1 DFQATT and CDR2 SNEGSKA (reference sequence). V dropped 7 bases and J dropped 0 bases, with 10 bases sitting between them. The CDR3 DNA sequence: TGCAGTGTCTACGGGAACTCCTACAATGAGCAGTTCTTC. Protein sequence: CSVYGNSYNEQFF.

The CDR3 DNA follows: TGTGCCAGCAGCTTAAGGGGACATGATAATTCACCCCTCCACTTT. Its translation: CASSLRGHDNSPLHF. This sequence joins TRBV7-2 and TRBJ1-6; the D gene is possibly TRBD1 (6 bases). Germline values: CDR1 SGHTA, CDR2 FQGNSA. The germline V and J ends were trimmed by 2 bases and 5 bases, with 10 bases remaining between them. There are 15 residues in the CDR3.

The rearrangement links TRBV9 to TRBJ1-5; 7 nucleotides agree with TRBD1. V was pared by 2 bases and J by 3 bases, with 5 bases of the junction left unmatched. CDR1 SGDLS and CDR2 YYNGEE come from the germline V gene. CDR3 length equals 15 residues. The CDR3 nucleotides read TGTGCCAGCAGCGTGACAGGGTCGGACAATCAGCCCCAGCATTTT. Its protein is CASSVTGSDNQPQHF.

The rearrangement uses TRBV15 and TRBJ2-5; no clear D. The germline V and J ends were trimmed by 5 bases and 1 base, with 8 bases remaining between them. This CDR3 contains 13 residues. The germline gives CDR1 LNHNV, CDR2 YYDKDF (reference sequence). CDR3: CATSRSPQETQYF. CDR3 DNA sequence: TGTGCCACCAGCCGTTCCCCCCAAGAGACCCAGTACTTC.

The chain couples TRBV5-1 to TRBJ1-6; a possible D gene is TRBD1 (6 bases). The V end was cut by 4 bases, the J end by 5 bases, with 13 bases between. CDR1 SGHRS and CDR2 YFSETQ come from the germline V gene. The CDR3 runs to 15 residues. The CDR3 region is CASSTYRDNNSPLHF. DNA of the CDR3: TGCGCCAGCAGCACCTACCGGGACAATAATTCACCCCTCCACTTT.

This chain uses TRBV12-3 or TRBV12-4 with TRBJ1-3; D call uncertain. Trimming removed 11 bases at V and 1 base at J, with 12 bases between. This CDR3 has 13 residues. The CDR3: CAVGGVSGNTIYF. CDR3 coding DNA: TGTGCCGTAGGCGGGGTGTCTGGAAACACCATATATTTT.

The chain has TRBV12-3 or TRBV12-4 and TRBJ2-7; TRBD2 aligns across 13 bases. The CDR3 sequence is 16 residues long. The V segment lost 5 bases and the J segment 6 bases; nucleotides outside the gene matches: 10. This chain's CDR3 is CASSTRGLAGDTEQYF. CDR3 DNA sequence: TGTGCCAGCAGTACGAGAGGACTAGCGGGAGACACCGAGCAGTACTTC.

This clonotype showed up just once. The chain is built from TRBV15 and TRBJ2-5; no clear D gene. Looked up from germline, CDR1 is LNHNV and CDR2 is YYDKDF (reference sequence). This CDR3 region has 12 residues. V was clipped by 5 bases and J by 4 bases, with 8 bases between them. The DNA of the CDR3 is TGTGCCACCAGCCCAACGGGAGAGACCCAGTACTTC. Its translation is CATSPTGETQYF.

On this clonotype itself: Germline is not matched at one junction end, which may reflect a read error. The rearrangement uses TRBV29-1 and TRBJ2-7, with 12 nucleotides matching TRBD1. In germline, CDR1 is SQVTM, CDR2 ANQGSEA. The length of the CDR3 is 13 residues. The CDR3 region has the DNA TGCAGCGTGACCGGGACAGGGGGCTACAAGCAGTACTTC. Its protein is CSVTGTGGYKQYF.

The gene calls are TRBV2 and TRBJ1-1, with D unresolved. The CDR3 spans 13 residues. Per germline, CDR1 SNHLY and CDR2 FYNNEI. V was clipped by 5 bases and J by 3 bases, with 10 bases between them. CDR3 in amino acids: CASSRGGDTEAFF. The CDR3 DNA sequence: TGTGCCAGCAGTAGAGGTGGAGACACTGAAGCTTTCTTT.

CDR3 sequence: CASSESYEQYF. CDR3 in DNA: TGTGCCAGCAGTGAATCCTACGAGCAGTACTTC. This sequence joins TRBV6-1 and TRBJ2-7; D is unresolved. The V end lost 2 bases, the J end lost 1 base, and 0 bases lay between the germline ends. The germline CDR1 and CDR2 sequences are MNHNS and SASEGT. The CDR3 covers 11 residues.

The sample holds one count of this clonotype. This sequence joins TRBV12-3 or TRBV12-4 and TRBJ2-2; D is undetermined. The V and J ends lost 6 bases and 7 bases respectively, with 3 bases between them. There are 10 residues in the CDR3. CDR3: CASRSGELFF. CDR3 DNA sequence: TGTGCCAGCAGAAGCGGGGAGCTGTTTTTT.

J is TRBJ1-2 and V is TRBV29-1; TRBD1 might be the D (5 bases). The length of the CDR3 is 11 residues. Deletions cut 8 bases from V and 6 bases from J, with 13 bases between. The germline CDR1 and CDR2 sequences are SQVTM and ANQGSEA. The CDR3 bases are TGCAGCCTCAGGGACGGTAATGGCTACACCTTC. As protein: CSLRDGNGYTF.

This CDR3 is CASSPDAGLAKNIQYF. The CDR3 coding sequence is TGTGCCAGCAGCCCGGATGCCGGGCTAGCCAAAAACATTCAGTACTTC. The chain combines TRBV3-1 with TRBJ2-4; D call uncertain. With 4 bases removed from V and 0 bases from J, the gap between germline ends came to 13 bases. Germline values: CDR1 LGHDT, CDR2 YNNKEL (reference sequence). This CDR3 has 16 residues.